The source of this T cell receptor (delta chain) is a study of γδ T cells in repeated Plasmodium falciparum infection. As for the study in general: Samples were taken at baseline, before some infections, and 21 days after each.

Germline lookup yields CDR1 TSWWSYY and CDR2 QGS. This CDR3 region has 27 residues. V shed 4 bases and J shed 0 bases, with 40 bases lying between them. TCRdb reprocessed the multiplex PCR reads using CATT. The sample contains tens of thousands of delta-chain clones, 0.9% to 1% of which appear only once. Bulk repertoires came from Vgamma9/Vdelta2+ or Vdelta2-negative gammadelta T cells flow-sorted from PBMC. This clone has at least ten counts. The antigen remains unidentified. General observations from the study: Malian children's Vdelta2-negative repertoires appeared more expanded and less diverse than Australians'. In Vdelta2-negative, largely Vdelta1+, gammadelta repertoires, repeated controlled infections appeared to drive clonal selection waves.

Sequenced material: gamma-delta T cells from blood. The sequence came from a pool of human donors (malaria-infected and uninfected, not separated). This rearrangement joins TRDV1 to TRDJ3; possibly TRDD2 or TRDD3 for D (5 bases each). CDR3 nucleotides: TGTGCTCTTGGGGTCCTCACTACCTACCGTGCGTGGCGGATAGACGGAATAACCTCCTGGGACACCCGACAGATGTTTTTC. It translates to CALGVLTTYRAWRIDGITSWDTRQMFF.